This passage covers 17 T cell receptor beta chains from one sample sequenced in a study of T cell clusters in autoimmune cytopenias. TRB rearrangements were amplified by touch-down multiplex PCR with mixed TRB-A/B primers. After re-calling the multiplex PCR reads, TCRdb lists one entry per CDR3 protein, DNA absent. This table holds approximately 6,100 distinct CDR3 sequences. TRB was amplified from roughly 0.25 ug of peripheral blood genomic DNA per sample. The sample consisted of peripheral blood. Receptors originate from a human donor with an autoimmune cytopenia or autoimmune hepatitis (not recorded which).

The V gene is TRBV6-1, the J gene TRBJ2-1; TCRdb's D call of TRBD1 is untestable without DNA. The germline gives CDR1 MNHNS, CDR2 SASEGT. The CDR3 extends over 15 amino acids. CDR3 amino acids: CSSSALSGGYNEQFF.

The CDR3 protein is CASSQDPGGLSYNEQFF. The chain recombines TRBV4-3 with TRBJ2-1; absent DNA, TCRdb's TRBD1 call cannot be checked. Germline V gene sequence: CDR1 LGHNA, CDR2 YSLEER. This CDR3 has 17 residues.

The chain links TRBV11-3 to TRBJ2-7; TCRdb selects TRBD2, and the lack of DNA leaves this call unchecked. Germline V gene lookup returns CDR1 SGHNT and CDR2 YENEEA. The CDR3 is 15 residues long. CDR3 residues: CASSTRGGGGYEQYF.

This chain joins TRBV30 and TRBJ1-5; TCRdb picks TRBD1, but there is no DNA to check that call. Germline CDR1 GTSNPN, CDR2 SVGIG (reference sequence). The CDR3 has 14 amino acids. Here the CDR3 reads CAWAQGISNQPQHF.

The V call is TRBV20-1, the J call TRBJ1-2; without DNA, the TCRdb call of TRBD1 cannot be checked. This CDR3 has 11 residues. The V gene's germline CDR1 is DFQATT and CDR2 SNEGSKA (reference sequence). The CDR3 loop is CSALGQVGYTF.

Judged by frequency, this clonotype is medium-sized. The chain is built from TRBV15 and TRBJ1-5. The CDR3 consists of 17 residues. CDR1 LNHNV and CDR2 YYDKDF come from the germline V gene (reference sequence). This CDR3 reads CATSRDRVSYSNQPQHF.

V usage is TRBV19 and J usage is TRBJ1-3. Germline V lookup: CDR1 LNHDA, CDR2 SQIVND (reference sequence). CDR3 length equals 15 residues. The chain's CDR3 is CASSTQEFSGNTIYF.

The V gene is TRBV12-3 or TRBV12-4, the J gene TRBJ1-1; TCRdb returns TRBD1, unconfirmable since there is no DNA. This CDR3 has 17 amino acids. CDR3 sequence: CASSTGTGGLGPTEAFF.

The V call is TRBV19, the J call TRBJ2-7; TCRdb's D gene call, TRBD2, goes unchecked for lack of DNA. CDR1 is LNHDA and CDR2 is SQIVND in the germline V gene (reference sequence). CDR3 size: 15 residues. The CDR3 loop reads CASSMALDSSYEQYF.

The rearrangement uses TRBV6-2 or TRBV6-3 and TRBJ2-1; TCRdb selects TRBD2, and the lack of DNA leaves this call unchecked. The CDR3 is 18 amino acids. Per germline, CDR1 MNHEY and CDR2 SVGEGT. The CDR3 sequence is CASSVRGSGGRLYNEQFF.

This clonotype is medium-sized by frequency. The chain links TRBV15 to TRBJ2-2; TCRdb proposes TRBD2, but this gene call is untestable without DNA. This CDR3 contains 16 residues. The germline gives CDR1 LNHNV, CDR2 YYDKDF (reference sequence). CDR3: CATSRVAGGNTGELFF.

By frequency, this clonotype is medium-sized. The chain employs TRBV6-6 and TRBJ1-1; absent DNA, TCRdb's TRBD1 call cannot be checked. CDR3 length: 15 amino acids. Germline CDR1 reads MNHNY; CDR2 reads SVGAGI (reference sequence). CDR3 amino acids: CASITSSTGSGGAFF.

The genes are TRBV5-4 and TRBJ1-2. CDR3 length: 13 residues. Germline lookup yields CDR1 SGHNT and CDR2 YYREEE (reference sequence). CDR3 loop: CASSPDAVRGYTF. The variable domain in full, with the rest retrieved from reference TRBV5-4 and TRBJ1-2, is ETGVTQSPTHLIKTRGQQVTLRCSSQSGHNTVSWYQQALGQGPQFIFQYYREEENGRGNFPPRFSGLQFPNYSSELNVNALELDDSALYLCASSPDAVRGYTFGSGTRLTVV.

This chain joins TRBV4-2 and TRBJ1-6. This CDR3 region has 15 residues. CDR1 LGHNA and CDR2 YNFKEQ come from the germline V gene. This CDR3 reads CASSQDLGSNSPLHF.

This chain uses TRBV20-1 with TRBJ1-6; without DNA, the TCRdb call of TRBD1 cannot be checked. Germline V CDR1 and CDR2: DFQATT, SNEGSKA (reference sequence). The CDR3 sequence is 14 residues long. The CDR3 sequence: CSAKTGADNSPLHF.

This chain links TRBV12-3 or TRBV12-4 with TRBJ2-7; the TCRdb D gene call, TRBD1, has no DNA to confirm it. This CDR3 is built from 15 residues. CDR3 in amino acids: CASSPKGGGLYEQYF.

This clonotype is labeled medium-sized based on frequency. The V call is TRBV6-5, the J call TRBJ2-1; TCRdb returns TRBD1, unconfirmable since there is no DNA. The CDR3 runs 14 residues. The germline V gene has CDR1 MNHEY and CDR2 SVGAGI. The CDR3 loop reads CASSYRDRSDEQFF.